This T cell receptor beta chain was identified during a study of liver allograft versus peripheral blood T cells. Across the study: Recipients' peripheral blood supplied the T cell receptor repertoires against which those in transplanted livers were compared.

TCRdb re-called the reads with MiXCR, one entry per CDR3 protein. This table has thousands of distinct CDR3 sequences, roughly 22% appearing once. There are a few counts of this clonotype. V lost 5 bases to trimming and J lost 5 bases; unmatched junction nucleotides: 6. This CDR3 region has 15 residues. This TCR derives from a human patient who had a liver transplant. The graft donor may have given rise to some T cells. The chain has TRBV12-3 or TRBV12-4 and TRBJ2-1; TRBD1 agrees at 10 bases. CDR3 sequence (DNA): TGTGCCAGCAGTCGACAGGGGGCGCCGGACAATGAGCAGTTCTTC. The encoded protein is CASSRQGAPDNEQFF.